Below are 5 T cell receptor beta chains sequenced from a single sample in a study of shared clonotypes between healthy human individuals. Libraries were prepared by immunoSEQ multiplex PCR; TCRdb keeps only in-frame clonotypes and omits some of them. The repertoire consists of 2,500,000 or so clones, with less than 95% occurring once and the leading ten covering more than 0.35%. The sequenced sample was naive CD4+ T cells from PBMCs. Documented subset: CD45RA+ positively selected. The receptors stem from a man in his late teens or twenties in good health. Some clones in this sample may be carry-over from other donors' samples.

This chain links TRBV6-5 with TRBJ1-1; no clear D. The V gene's germline CDR1 is MNHEY and CDR2 SVGAGI. The CDR3 consists of 13 residues. Trimming stripped 6 bases from V and 1 base from J, with 9 bases between. CDR3 residues: CASSIGRNTEAFF. CDR3 nucleotide sequence: TGTGCCAGCAGCATTGGACGGAACACTGAAGCTTTCTTT.

V gene TRBV6-1 combines with J gene TRBJ1-4; D is undetermined. The CDR3 runs to 16 residues. Germline V lookup: CDR1 MNHNS, CDR2 SASEGT. Trimming took 2 bases from V and 8 from J, leaving 18 bases between them. DNA for the CDR3: TGTGCCAGCAGTGAACAACGACCCGGAGGTCGCGAAAAACTGTTTTTT. It codes for CASSEQRPGGREKLFF.

This clone was counted between two and nine times. This chain connects TRBV29-1 to TRBJ1-1; 8 bases are a match to TRBD1. CDR1 SQVTM and CDR2 ANQGSEA come from the germline V gene. Trimming removed 7 bases from V and 7 bases from J; junction bases left unmatched: 11. The CDR3 is made up of 13 amino acids. The CDR3, as DNA: TGCAGCGCTCCACTCAGGGGGCTCAGTGAAGCTTTCTTT. Residues: CSAPLRGLSEAFF.

Remarks on this clone: Within the sample, other DNA sequences also encode this same CDR3. The chain couples TRBV5-1 to TRBJ2-3; D is possibly TRBD1 (5 bases). V was pared by 0 bases and J by 6 bases, with 8 bases between. Germline V gene data show CDR1 as SGHRS and CDR2 as YFSETQ. This CDR3 has 13 residues. CDR3 in DNA: TGCGCCAGCAGCTTGGTTGGGGCGGATACGCAGTATTTT. Translated, it gives CASSLVGADTQYF.

V and J are TRBV2 and TRBJ2-3; TRBD1 might be the D (6 bases). V was shortened by 1 base and J by 8 bases, with 13 bases between the two germline ends. The CDR3 contains 14 residues. Germline assignment: CDR1 SNHLY and CDR2 FYNNEI. CDR3 residues: CASSEDRDSGTQYF. In DNA, the CDR3 is TGTGCCAGCAGTGAAGACAGGGATAGTGGTACGCAGTATTTT.